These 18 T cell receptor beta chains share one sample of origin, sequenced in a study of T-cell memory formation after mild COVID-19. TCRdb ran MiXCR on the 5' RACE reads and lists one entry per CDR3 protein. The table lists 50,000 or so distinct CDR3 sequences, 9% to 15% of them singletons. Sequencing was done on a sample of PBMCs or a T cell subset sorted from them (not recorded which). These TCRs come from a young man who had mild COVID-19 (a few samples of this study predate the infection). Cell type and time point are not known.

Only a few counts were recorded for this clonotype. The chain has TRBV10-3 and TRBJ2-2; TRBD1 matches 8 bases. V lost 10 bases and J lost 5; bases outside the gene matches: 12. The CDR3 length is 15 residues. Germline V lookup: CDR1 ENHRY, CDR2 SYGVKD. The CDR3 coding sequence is TGTGCCACCCACACCCGACAGGGGATTACCGGGGAGCTGTTTTTT. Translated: CATHTRQGITGELFF.

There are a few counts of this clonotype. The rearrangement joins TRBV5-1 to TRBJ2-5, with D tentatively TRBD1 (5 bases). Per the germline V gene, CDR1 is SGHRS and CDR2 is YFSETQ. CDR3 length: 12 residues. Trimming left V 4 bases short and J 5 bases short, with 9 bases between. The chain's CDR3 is CASSGAWETQYF. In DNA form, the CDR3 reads TGCGCCAGCAGCGGGGCCTGGGAGACCCAGTACTTC.

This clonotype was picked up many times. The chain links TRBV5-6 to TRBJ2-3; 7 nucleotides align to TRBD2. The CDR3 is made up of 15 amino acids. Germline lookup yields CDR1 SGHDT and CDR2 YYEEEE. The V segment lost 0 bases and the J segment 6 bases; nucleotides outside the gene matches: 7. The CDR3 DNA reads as TGTGCCAGCAGCTTGGACGCCCTGCGGGGGGATACGCAGTATTTT. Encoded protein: CASSLDALRGDTQYF.

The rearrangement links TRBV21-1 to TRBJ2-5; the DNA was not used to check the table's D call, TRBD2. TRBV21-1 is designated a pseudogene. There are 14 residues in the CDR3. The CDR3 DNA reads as TGTGCCAGCAGCGCGGGACTAGCTACAGAGACCCAGTACTTC. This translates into CASSAGLATETQYF.

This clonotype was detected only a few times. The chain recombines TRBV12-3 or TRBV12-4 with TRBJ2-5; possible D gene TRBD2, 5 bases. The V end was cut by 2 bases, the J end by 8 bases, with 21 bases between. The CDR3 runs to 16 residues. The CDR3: CASSLLGRLRAETQYF. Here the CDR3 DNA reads TGTGCCAGCAGTTTATTGGGTAGACTACGGGCGGAAACCCAGTACTTC.

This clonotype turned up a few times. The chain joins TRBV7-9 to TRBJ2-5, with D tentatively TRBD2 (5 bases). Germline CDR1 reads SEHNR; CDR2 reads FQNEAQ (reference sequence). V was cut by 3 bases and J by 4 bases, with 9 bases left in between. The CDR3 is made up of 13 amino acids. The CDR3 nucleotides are TGTGCCAGCAGCTTCGAGGGAGCAGAGACCCAGTACTTC. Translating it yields CASSFEGAETQYF.

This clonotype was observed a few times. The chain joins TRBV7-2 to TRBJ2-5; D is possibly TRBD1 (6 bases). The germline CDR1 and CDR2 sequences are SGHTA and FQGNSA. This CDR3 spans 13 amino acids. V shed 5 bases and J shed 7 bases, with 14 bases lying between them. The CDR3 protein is CASSQDGGATQYF. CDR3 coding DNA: TGTGCCAGCAGCCAAGATGGGGGCGCGACCCAGTACTTC.

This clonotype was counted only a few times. This CDR3 is CASSVGPDWRGELFF. As DNA, the CDR3 is TGTGCCAGCAGCGTAGGCCCCGATTGGCGCGGGGAGCTGTTTTTT. The chain carries TRBV9 and TRBJ2-2; no clear D gene. CDR3 size: 15 residues. Germline V gene data show CDR1 as SGDLS and CDR2 as YYNGEE. Trimming stripped 0 bases from V and 7 bases from J, with 13 bases between.

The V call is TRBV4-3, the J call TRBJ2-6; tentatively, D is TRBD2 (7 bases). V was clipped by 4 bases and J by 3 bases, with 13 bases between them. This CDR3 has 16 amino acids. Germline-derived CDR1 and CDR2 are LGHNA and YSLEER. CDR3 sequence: CASSPGGGGGANVLTF. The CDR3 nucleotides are TGCGCCAGCAGCCCTGGGGGGGGCGGTGGGGCCAACGTCCTGACTTTC.

CDR3 in amino acids: CASSVDPTGSGNTIYF. The CDR3 DNA reads TGTGCCAGCAGCGTAGATCCGACAGGCTCTGGAAACACCATATATTTT. The chain has TRBV9 and TRBJ1-3, with D perhaps TRBD1 (6 bases). Per germline, CDR1 SGDLS and CDR2 YYNGEE. The CDR3 totals 16 residues. With 0 bases removed from V and 0 bases from J, the gap between germline ends came to 10 bases.

This chain's CDR3 is CASSQFRRDTRNYGYTF. The CDR3 DNA follows: TGCGCCAGCAGCCAATTTCGTAGGGATACCCGCAACTATGGCTACACCTTC. The V and J genes are TRBV4-1 and TRBJ1-2; D remains ambiguous. Germline CDR1 and CDR2: MGHRA and YSYEKL. This CDR3 spans 17 amino acids. Trimming pared 2 bases from V and 2 bases from J, leaving 18 bases between.

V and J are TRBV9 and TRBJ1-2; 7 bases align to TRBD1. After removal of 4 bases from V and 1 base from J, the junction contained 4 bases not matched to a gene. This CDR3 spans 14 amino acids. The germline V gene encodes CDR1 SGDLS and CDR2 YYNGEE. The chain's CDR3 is CASSLGQINYGYTF. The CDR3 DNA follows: TGTGCCAGCAGCTTGGGACAGATTAACTATGGCTACACCTTC.

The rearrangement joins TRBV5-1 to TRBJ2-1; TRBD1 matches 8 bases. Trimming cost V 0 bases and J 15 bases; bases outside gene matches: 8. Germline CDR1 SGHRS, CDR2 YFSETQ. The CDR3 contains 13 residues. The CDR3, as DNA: TGCGCCAGCAGCTTGGAACAAAGGACAGGGCGGTTCTTC. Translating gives CASSLEQRTGRFF. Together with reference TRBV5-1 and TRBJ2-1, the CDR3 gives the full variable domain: KAGVTQTPRYLIKTRGQQVTLSCSPISGHRSVSWYQQTPGQGLQFLFEYFSETQRNKGNFPGRFSGRQFSNSRSEMNVSTLELGDSALYLCASSLEQRTGRFFGPGTRLTVL.

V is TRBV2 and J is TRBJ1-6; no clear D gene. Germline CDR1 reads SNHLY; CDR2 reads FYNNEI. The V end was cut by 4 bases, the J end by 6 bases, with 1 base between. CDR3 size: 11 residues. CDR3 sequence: CASSGNSPLHF. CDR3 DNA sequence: TGTGCCAGCAGTGGTAATTCACCCCTCCACTTT. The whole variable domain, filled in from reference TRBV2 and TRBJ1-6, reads EPEVTQTPSHQVTQMGQEVILRCVPISNHLYFYWYRQILGQKVEFLVSFYNNEISEKSEIFDDQFSVERPDGSNFTLKIRSTKLEDSAMYFCASSGNSPLHFGNGTRLTVT.

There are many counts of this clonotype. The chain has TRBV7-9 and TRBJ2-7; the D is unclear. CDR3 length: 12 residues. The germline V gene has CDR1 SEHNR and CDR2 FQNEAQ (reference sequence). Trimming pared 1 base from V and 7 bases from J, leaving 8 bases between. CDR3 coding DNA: TGTGCCAGCAGCTTAGATTATAGGGAGCAGTACTTC. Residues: CASSLDYREQYF.

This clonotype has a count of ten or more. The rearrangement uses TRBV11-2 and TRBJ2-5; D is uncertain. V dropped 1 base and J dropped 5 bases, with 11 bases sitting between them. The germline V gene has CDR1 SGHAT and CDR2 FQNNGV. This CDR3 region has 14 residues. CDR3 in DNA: TGTGCCAGCAGCTTAGCTCACACCACGGAGACCCAGTACTTC. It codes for CASSLAHTTETQYF.

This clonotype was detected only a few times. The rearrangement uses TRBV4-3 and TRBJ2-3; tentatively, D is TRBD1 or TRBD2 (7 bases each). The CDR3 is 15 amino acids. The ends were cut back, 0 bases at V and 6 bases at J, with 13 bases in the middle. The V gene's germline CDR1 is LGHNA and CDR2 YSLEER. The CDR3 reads CASSQDYRGGDTQYF. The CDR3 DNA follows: TGCGCCAGCAGCCAAGATTACAGGGGAGGGGATACGCAGTATTTT.

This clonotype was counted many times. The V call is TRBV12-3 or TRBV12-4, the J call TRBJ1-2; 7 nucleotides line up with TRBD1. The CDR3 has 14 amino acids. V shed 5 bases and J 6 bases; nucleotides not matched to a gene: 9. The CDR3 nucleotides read TGTGCCAGCAGTCCGTGGACAGGCGACCATGGCTACACCTTC. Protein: CASSPWTGDHGYTF.